What follows are 22 T cell receptor beta chains derived from one specimen sequenced in a study of blood T cells in healthy people across ages. Through a sample-barcoded 5' primer and a J-beta primer mix, a second PCR was run for about 6 to 11 cycles. TCRdb re-derived calls from the 5' RACE reads in MiXCR, one entry per CDR3 protein. The profile shows approximately 690,000 distinct CDR3 sequences, 40% to 50% of them singletons. The sample taken for sequencing was blood. The receptors here all came from a man aged 80 or over in good health.

This clonotype was seen a handful of times. The rearrangement links TRBV12-3 or TRBV12-4 to TRBJ2-7; TRBD2 aligns across 7 bases. This CDR3 spans 15 amino acids. Trimming took 6 bases from V and 5 from J; bases not matched to a gene: 13. The CDR3 loop is CASSLLGTAGNEQYF. For the CDR3, the DNA is TGTGCCAGCAGCCTTTTAGGCACAGCGGGAAACGAGCAGTACTTC.

This clonotype has more than one count but fewer than ten. The chain is built from TRBV7-9 and TRBJ2-6; D gene ambiguous. The CDR3 runs 16 residues. CDR1 is SEHNR, CDR2 FQNEAQ, per germline (reference sequence). V lost 4 bases and J 0 bases, leaving 10 bases between the germline ends. As DNA, the CDR3 is TGTGCCAGCAGCTCGTACACGATCTCTGGGGCCAACGTCCTGACTTTC. Translated: CASSSYTISGANVLTF.

The V and J genes are TRBV6-2 or TRBV6-3 and TRBJ2-1; 9 nucleotides align to TRBD1. V shed 5 bases, J shed 6 bases, and the junction held 11 bases outside the gene matches. The CDR3 is 16 amino acids. Germline V CDR1 and CDR2: MNHEY, SVGEGT. CDR3 sequence (DNA): TGTGCCAGCAGTGGACAGGGGCGAACGGGTATCAATGAGCAGTTCTTC. This encodes CASSGQGRTGINEQFF.

The rearrangement uses TRBV20-1 and TRBJ2-5, with D uncertain. The CDR3 covers 14 residues. Per germline, CDR1 DFQATT and CDR2 SNEGSKA (reference sequence). The ends were cut back, 0 bases at V and 5 bases at J, with 13 bases in the middle. CDR3 nucleotide sequence: TGCAGTGCTAGAGAGCCCAGAGGTCGGGAGACCCAGTACTTC. It is translated as CSAREPRGRETQYF.

On this clonotype itself: A clone one base away is much larger, so this may be a read error. The chain has TRBV5-1 and TRBJ2-5, with TRBD1 matching over 8 bases. TRBJ2-7 matches the DNA end more closely, so the J call is doubtful. In germline, CDR1 is SGHRS, CDR2 YFSETQ. The CDR3 loop spans 14 amino acids. DNA of the CDR3: TGCGCCAGCAGCCCAACGACAGGGGTAGACGAGCAGTACTTC. It yields the protein CASSPTTGVDEQYF.

This chain joins TRBV5-1 and TRBJ2-1; 7 bases are shared with TRBD1. From germline, CDR1 is SGHRS and CDR2 YFSETQ. The CDR3 loop spans 15 amino acids. Trimming at V came to 4 bases and at J to 1 base, leaving 5 bases not matched to a gene. The CDR3 coding sequence is TGCGCCAGCAGCACCGTACAGGGGTCCTACAATGAGCAGTTCTTC. Amino acid sequence: CASSTVQGSYNEQFF.

This chain uses TRBV4-1 with TRBJ2-1, with TRBD2 matching over 11 bases. With 1 base clipped from V and 5 bases from J, the junction kept 10 bases outside the gene matches. This CDR3 is built from 18 residues. Germline assignment: CDR1 MGHRA and CDR2 YSYEKL. CDR3 DNA: TGCGCCAGCAGCCAAGCCCGGACAGGGACTAGCGGAGACAATGAGCAGTTCTTC. Translation gives CASSQARTGTSGDNEQFF.

As for this clonotype: Since a much larger clone is just one base distant, this may be a read error. The V and J genes are TRBV7-3 and TRBJ2-5; D possibly matches TRBD1 or TRBD2 (5 bases each). V lost 7 bases and J lost 11, with 20 bases in between. This CDR3 has 13 amino acids. Germline V CDR1 and CDR2: SGHTA, FQGTGA. In nucleotides, the CDR3 is TGTGCCAGCAACCGGGACGGATTTACGGAGCAGTACTTC. It yields the protein CASNRDGFTEQYF.

This clonotype has just one count. The chain recombines TRBV12-3 or TRBV12-4 with TRBJ2-1; TRBD2 agrees at 13 bases. CDR3 length: 19 residues. V lost 5 bases to trimming and J lost 2 bases; unmatched junction nucleotides: 12. The CDR3 reads CASSPGGRLAGGPYNEQFF. The CDR3 coding sequence is TGTGCCAGCAGTCCAGGGGGTCGACTAGCGGGGGGACCCTACAATGAGCAGTTCTTC.

The J gene is TRBJ2-4, the V gene TRBV3-1, with 8 bases identical to TRBD2. The better agreement between TRBJ2-5 and the DNA end casts doubt on the J call. CDR1 and CDR2 from the germline V gene are LGHDT and YNNKEL (reference sequence). The CDR3 is 15 amino acids. This CDR3 is CASSKVRGASETQYF. Here the CDR3 DNA reads TGTGCCAGCAGCAAAGTGCGGGGGGCCAGCGAGACCCAGTACTTC.

V and J are TRBV7-2 and TRBJ2-3, with 8 bases fitting TRBD2. Losses at the gene ends were 5 bases for V and 7 bases for J; bases not matched to a gene: 8. CDR3 size: 14 residues. CDR1 and CDR2 (germline): SGHTA, FQGNSA. Here the CDR3 reads CASSLTLAGNTQYF. CDR3 sequence (DNA): TGTGCCAGCAGCCTAACCCTAGCGGGTAATACGCAGTATTTT.

In this sample, this clonotype turned up a few times. V is TRBV19 and J is TRBJ2-4, with D perhaps TRBD1 (5 bases). The J call is doubtful: the DNA matches TRBJ2-7 better. The CDR3 runs 14 residues. The germline CDR1 and CDR2 sequences are LNHDA and SQIVND (reference sequence). CDR3 in DNA: TGTGCCAGTAGTATAAATACAGGTGGCTACGAGCAGTACTTC. Encoded protein: CASSINTGGYEQYF.

Worth noting for this clonotype: Relative to the germline gene, one junction end is altered; a read error may explain this. This chain joins TRBV4-3 and TRBJ2-1; a weak D match, TRBD2 (6 bases). In germline, CDR1 is LGHNA, CDR2 YSLEER. The CDR3 totals 17 residues. The CDR3, as DNA: TGCGTCAGCAGCCAAGTACGAGCGGGCCCCTCCTACAATGAGCAGTTCTTC. It yields the protein CVSSQVRAGPSYNEQFF.

This chain joins TRBV20-1 and TRBJ2-7, with D perhaps TRBD1 (5 bases). The germline V gene encodes CDR1 DFQATT and CDR2 SNEGSKA (reference sequence). Trimming shortened V by 6 bases and J by 5 bases, and 23 bases separated the two germline ends. The CDR3 spans 15 residues. The CDR3: CSAEPGQGGVHEQYF. In nucleotides, the CDR3 is TGCAGTGCCGAGCCCGGGCAGGGTGGGGTGCACGAGCAGTACTTC.

With respect to this clonotype: One end of the junction is discordant with germline, which a read error may explain. The chain joins TRBV7-2 to TRBJ2-2, with 9 bases identical to TRBD2. Germline V gives CDR1 SGHTA, CDR2 FQGNSA. The length of the CDR3 is 16 residues. In DNA form, the CDR3 reads TGTGCCGGCAGCTTAGAGCGGGGGGTTAACACCGGGGAGCTGTTTTTT. Protein sequence: CAGSLERGVNTGELFF.

This clonotype came up a few times. The rearrangement links TRBV20-1 to TRBJ2-3; D is undetermined. The CDR3 loop spans 11 amino acids. V was shortened by 2 bases and J by 4 bases, with 4 bases between the two germline ends. Germline assignment: CDR1 DFQATT and CDR2 SNEGSKA (reference sequence). This chain's CDR3 is CSARFADTQYF. The CDR3 DNA sequence: TGCAGTGCTAGATTCGCAGATACGCAGTATTTT.

The chain recombines TRBV12-3 or TRBV12-4 with TRBJ2-3; the match to TRBD2 covers 8 bases. J lost 6 bases, V lost 3 bases, and 5 bases had no gene match. The CDR3 length is 14 residues. CDR3 coding DNA: TGTGCCAGCAGTTTGGTAGCGGGGAGTGATACGCAGTATTTT. This translates into CASSLVAGSDTQYF.

V usage is TRBV5-1 and J usage is TRBJ2-1; D gene unclear. The CDR3 covers 12 residues. Trimming stripped 3 bases from V and 10 bases from J, with 11 bases between. The germline V gene encodes CDR1 SGHRS and CDR2 YFSETQ. The CDR3 here is CASSWPGPEQFF. The CDR3, as DNA: TGCGCCAGCAGCTGGCCGGGCCCAGAGCAGTTCTTC.

The chain links TRBV30 to TRBJ2-5; no reliable D call. V was clipped by 1 base and J by 4 bases, with 13 bases between them. This CDR3 spans 14 amino acids. Germline-derived CDR1 and CDR2 are GTSNPN and SVGIG (reference sequence). CDR3 bases: TGTGCCTGGAGTGCCGGAACGAATGCAGAGACCCAGTACTTC. Its protein product is CAWSAGTNAETQYF.

In DNA form, the CDR3 reads TGTGCCAGCAGTTTGGGACTCCAACTCTACTCCTACGAGCAGTACTTC. As protein: CASSLGLQLYSYEQYF. V and J are TRBV28 and TRBJ2-7; possible D gene TRBD2, 6 bases. Trimming cost V 3 bases and J 0 bases, with 15 bases left between them. Germline V CDR1 and CDR2: MDHEN, SYDVKM. CDR3 length: 16 residues.

This clonotype has a handful of counts. The chain couples TRBV2 to TRBJ2-6; D may be TRBD1 or TRBD2 (6 bases each). CDR1 is SNHLY and CDR2 is FYNNEI in the germline V gene. V lost 3 bases and J 2 bases, leaving 8 bases between the germline ends. This CDR3 has 15 residues. This chain's CDR3 is CASSEEGAGANVLTF. The CDR3 coding sequence is TGTGCCAGCAGTGAGGAGGGGGCTGGGGCCAACGTCCTGACTTTC.

Only a few counts were recorded for this clonotype. The chain links TRBV5-1 to TRBJ2-2; D remains ambiguous. Trimming pared 5 bases from V and 0 bases from J, leaving 11 bases between. The CDR3 is 15 residues long. CDR1 is SGHRS, CDR2 YFSETQ, per germline. The CDR3 loop is CASRPDTPNTGELFF. In DNA, the CDR3 is TGCGCCAGCAGACCCGACACGCCGAACACCGGGGAGCTGTTTTTT.